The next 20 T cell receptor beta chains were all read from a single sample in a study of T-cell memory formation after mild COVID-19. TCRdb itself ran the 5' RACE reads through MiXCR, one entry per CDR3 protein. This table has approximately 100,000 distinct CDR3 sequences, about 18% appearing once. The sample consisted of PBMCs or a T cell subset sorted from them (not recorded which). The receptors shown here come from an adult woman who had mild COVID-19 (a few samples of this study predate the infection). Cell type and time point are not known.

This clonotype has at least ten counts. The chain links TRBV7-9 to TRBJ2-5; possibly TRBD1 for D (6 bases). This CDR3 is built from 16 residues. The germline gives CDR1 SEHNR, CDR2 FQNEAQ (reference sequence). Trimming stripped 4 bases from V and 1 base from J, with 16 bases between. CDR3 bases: TGTGCCAGCAGCTCACCCGGGACACCGATCCAAGAGACCCAGTACTTC. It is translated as CASSSPGTPIQETQYF.

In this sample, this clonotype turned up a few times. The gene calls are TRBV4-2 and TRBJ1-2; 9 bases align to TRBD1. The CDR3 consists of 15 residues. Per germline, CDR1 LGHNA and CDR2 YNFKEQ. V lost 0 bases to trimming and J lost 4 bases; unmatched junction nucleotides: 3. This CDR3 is CASSQETGGSYGYTF. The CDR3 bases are TGTGCCAGCAGCCAAGAGACAGGGGGTAGCTATGGCTACACCTTC.

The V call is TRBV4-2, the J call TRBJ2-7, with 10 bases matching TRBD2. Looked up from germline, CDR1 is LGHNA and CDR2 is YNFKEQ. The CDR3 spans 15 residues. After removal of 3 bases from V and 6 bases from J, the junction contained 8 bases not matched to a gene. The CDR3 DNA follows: TGTGCCAGCAGCCACAACCTAGCGGGAGCGGGCGAGCAGTACTTC. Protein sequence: CASSHNLAGAGEQYF.

The CDR3 bases are TGTGCCAGCTCACAAAGACAGGGTCAAAAAGCCTCCTACGAGCAGTACTTC. It translates to CASSQRQGQKASYEQYF. The J gene is TRBJ2-7, the V gene TRBV18, with 7 bases fitting TRBD1. V trimming: 4 bases; J trimming: 0 bases; junction bases outside the gene matches: 12. Germline assignment: CDR1 KGHSH and CDR2 LQKENI. This CDR3 spans 17 amino acids.

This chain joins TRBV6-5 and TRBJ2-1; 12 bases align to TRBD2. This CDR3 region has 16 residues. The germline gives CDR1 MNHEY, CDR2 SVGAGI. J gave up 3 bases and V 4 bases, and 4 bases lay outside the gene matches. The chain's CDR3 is CASSFGLAGIYNEQFF. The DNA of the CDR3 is TGTGCCAGCAGTTTCGGACTAGCGGGGATCTACAATGAGCAGTTCTTC.

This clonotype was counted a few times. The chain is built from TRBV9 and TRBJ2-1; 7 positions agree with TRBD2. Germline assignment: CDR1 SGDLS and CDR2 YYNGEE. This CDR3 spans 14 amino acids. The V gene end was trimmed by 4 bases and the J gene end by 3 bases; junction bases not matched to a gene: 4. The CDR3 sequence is CASSPSGDYNEQFF. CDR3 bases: TGTGCCAGCAGCCCGAGCGGGGACTACAATGAGCAGTTCTTC.

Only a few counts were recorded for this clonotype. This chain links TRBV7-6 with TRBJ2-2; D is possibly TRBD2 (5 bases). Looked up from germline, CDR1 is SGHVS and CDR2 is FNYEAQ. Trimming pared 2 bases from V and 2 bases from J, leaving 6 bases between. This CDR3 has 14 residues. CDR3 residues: CASSLPSNTGELFF. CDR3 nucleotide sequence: TGTGCCAGCAGCTTACCTAGCAACACCGGGGAGCTGTTTTTT.

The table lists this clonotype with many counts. CDR3 amino acids: CASSLVQNYNEQFF. The CDR3 nucleotides are TGCGCCAGCAGCTTGGTGCAAAACTACAATGAGCAGTTCTTC. The V and J genes are TRBV5-1 and TRBJ2-1; no clear D. The V gene lost 0 bases and the J gene lost 3 bases, with 7 bases spanning the gap. Germline V gene sequence: CDR1 SGHRS, CDR2 YFSETQ. The length of the CDR3 is 14 residues.

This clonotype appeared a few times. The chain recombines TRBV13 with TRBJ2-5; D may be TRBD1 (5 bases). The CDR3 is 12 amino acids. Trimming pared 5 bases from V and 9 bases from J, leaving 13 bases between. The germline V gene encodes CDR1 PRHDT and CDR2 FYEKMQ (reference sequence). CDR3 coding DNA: TGTGCCAGCAGCACTTCAGGGTTGGCCCAGTACTTC. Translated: CASSTSGLAQYF.

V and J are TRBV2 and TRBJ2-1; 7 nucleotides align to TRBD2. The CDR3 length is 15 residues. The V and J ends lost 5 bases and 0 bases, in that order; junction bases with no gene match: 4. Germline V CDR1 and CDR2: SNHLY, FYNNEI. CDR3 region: CASSKLASSYNEQFF. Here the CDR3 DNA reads TGTGCCAGCAGTAAACTAGCGAGCTCCTACAATGAGCAGTTCTTC.

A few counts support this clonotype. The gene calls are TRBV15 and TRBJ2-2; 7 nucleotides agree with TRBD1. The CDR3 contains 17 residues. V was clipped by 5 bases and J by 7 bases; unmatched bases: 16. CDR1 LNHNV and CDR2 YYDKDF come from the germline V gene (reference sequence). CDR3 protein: CATSRNPLTGSGGELFF. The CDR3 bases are TGTGCCACCAGCCGTAACCCCCTGACAGGGAGCGGCGGGGAGCTGTTTTTT.

This CDR3 is CASNSRGYLPPFF. CDR3 nucleotide sequence: TGTGCCAGCAACTCTAGGGGGTACCTCCCGCCGTTCTTC. This sequence joins TRBV11-2 and TRBJ2-1; a weak D match, TRBD1 (6 bases). Germline assignment: CDR1 SGHAT and CDR2 FQNNGV. This CDR3 region has 13 residues. The V gene lost 7 bases and the J gene lost 15 bases, with 22 bases spanning the gap.

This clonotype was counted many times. CDR3 amino acids: CASSPVRGGRDNEQFF. The CDR3 DNA sequence: TGTGCCAGCAGTCCCGTCCGGGGGGGGCGAGACAATGAGCAGTTCTTC. The rearrangement joins TRBV12-3 or TRBV12-4 to TRBJ2-1; 8 positions agree with TRBD2. J gave up 5 bases and V 5 bases, and 11 bases lay outside the gene matches. CDR3 length: 16 amino acids.

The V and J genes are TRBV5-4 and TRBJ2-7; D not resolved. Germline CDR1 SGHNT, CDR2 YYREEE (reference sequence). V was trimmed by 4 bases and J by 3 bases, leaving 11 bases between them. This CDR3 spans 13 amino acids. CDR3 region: CASSPVNDYEQYF. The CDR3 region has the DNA TGTGCCAGCAGCCCGGTTAATGACTACGAGCAGTACTTC. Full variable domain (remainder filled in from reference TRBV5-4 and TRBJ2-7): ETGVTQSPTHLIKTRGQQVTLRCSSQSGHNTVSWYQQALGQGPQFIFQYYREEENGRGNFPPRFSGLQFPNYSSELNVNALELDDSALYLCASSPVNDYEQYFGPGTRLTVT.

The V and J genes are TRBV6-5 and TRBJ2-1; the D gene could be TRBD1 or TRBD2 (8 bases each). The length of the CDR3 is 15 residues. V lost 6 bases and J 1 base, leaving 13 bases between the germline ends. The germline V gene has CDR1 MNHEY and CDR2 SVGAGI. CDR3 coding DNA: TGTGCCAGCAGCGGGGGGGACAGGTCCTACAATGAGCAGTTCTTC. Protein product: CASSGGDRSYNEQFF.

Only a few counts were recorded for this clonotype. CDR3 amino acids: CATSSQLSNQPQHF. Here the CDR3 DNA reads TGTGCCACAAGCAGCCAGCTCAGCAATCAGCCCCAGCATTTT. The V call is TRBV24-1, the J call TRBJ1-5; the D is unclear. V was trimmed by 10 bases and J by 1 base, leaving 13 bases between them. Germline CDR1 reads KGHDR; CDR2 reads SFDVKD. This CDR3 has 14 residues.

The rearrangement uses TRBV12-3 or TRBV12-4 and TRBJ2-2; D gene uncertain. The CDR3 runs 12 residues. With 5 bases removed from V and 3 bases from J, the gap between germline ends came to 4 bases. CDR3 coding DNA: TGTGCCAGCAGTAAATACACCGGGGAGCTGTTTTTT. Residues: CASSKYTGELFF.

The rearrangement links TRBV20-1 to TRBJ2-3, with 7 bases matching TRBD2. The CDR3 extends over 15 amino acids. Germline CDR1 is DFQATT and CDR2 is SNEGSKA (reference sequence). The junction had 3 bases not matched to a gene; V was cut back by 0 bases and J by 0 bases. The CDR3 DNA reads TGCAGTGCTAGAGAGCCTAGCGGTAGCACAGATACGCAGTATTTT. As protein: CSAREPSGSTDTQYF.

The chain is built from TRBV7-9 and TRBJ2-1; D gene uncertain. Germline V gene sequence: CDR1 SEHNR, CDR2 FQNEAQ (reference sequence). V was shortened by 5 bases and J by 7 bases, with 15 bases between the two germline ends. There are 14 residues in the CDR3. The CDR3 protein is CASSPRTLGNEQFF. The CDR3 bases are TGTGCCAGCAGCCCTCGGACCCTCGGGAATGAGCAGTTCTTC.

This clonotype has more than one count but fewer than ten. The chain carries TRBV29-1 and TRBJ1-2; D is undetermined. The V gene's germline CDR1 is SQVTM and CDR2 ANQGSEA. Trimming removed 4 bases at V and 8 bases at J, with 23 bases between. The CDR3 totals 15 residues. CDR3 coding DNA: TGCAGCGTTGCGGAAGCGGGAACAAAGTCTTTCGGCTACACCTTC. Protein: CSVAEAGTKSFGYTF.